Sequencing of this TCR beta chain was carried out in a study of early T cells in non-severe SARS-CoV-2 infection. Study-level information: Chains were not paired, and sequencing was done on bulk RNA from unsorted whole blood.

Study-level points and caveats: Lookups in VDJdb leaned toward anti-spike CD8 responses and missed private and CD4 specificities.

Deletions cut 1 base from V and 0 bases from J, with 15 bases between. Germline V CDR1 and CDR2: DFQATT, SNEGSKA (reference sequence). The CDR3 contains 16 residues. This clonotype came up many times. Its antigen is undetermined. Unique molecular identifiers were added to individual cDNA molecules. A single record per CDR3 protein comes from TCRdb applying MiXCR to the 5' RACE reads. The sample contains about 55,000 distinct CDR3 sequences, under 8.5% of which appear only once. The sequence was collected from an adult who was a healthcare worker with PCR-confirmed SARS-CoV-2 infection or an uninfected control (not recorded which). The V gene is TRBV20-1, the J gene TRBJ1-2; TRBD1 might be the D (6 bases). The specimen sequenced was whole blood. The chain's CDR3 is CSARGTRTAPNYGYTF. The CDR3 DNA follows: TGCAGTGCTAGAGGAACCCGGACAGCTCCTAACTATGGCTACACCTTC.